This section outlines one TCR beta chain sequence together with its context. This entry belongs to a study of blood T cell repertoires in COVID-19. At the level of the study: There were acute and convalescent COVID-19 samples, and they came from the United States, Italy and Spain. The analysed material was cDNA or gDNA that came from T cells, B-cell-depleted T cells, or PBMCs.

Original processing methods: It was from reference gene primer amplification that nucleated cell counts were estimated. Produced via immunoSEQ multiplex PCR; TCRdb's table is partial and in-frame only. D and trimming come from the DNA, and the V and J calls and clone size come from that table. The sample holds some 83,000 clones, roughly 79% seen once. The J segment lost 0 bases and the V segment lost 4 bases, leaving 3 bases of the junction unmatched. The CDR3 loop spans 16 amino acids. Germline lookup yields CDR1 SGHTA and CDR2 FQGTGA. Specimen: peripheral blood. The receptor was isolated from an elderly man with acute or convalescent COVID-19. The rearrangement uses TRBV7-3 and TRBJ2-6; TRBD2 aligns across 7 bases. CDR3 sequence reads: CASSWEGTSGANVLTF. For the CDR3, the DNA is TGTGCCAGCAGCTGGGAGGGCACCTCTGGGGCCAACGTCCTGACTTTC.